The clone carrying this T cell receptor (beta chain) was found many times. The data were taken from a study of T cells in Graves' hyperthyroidism and ophthalmopathy. RNA transcripts served as the template for amplifying TCR beta CDR3 regions. First-round RT-PCR with HTBI primers amplified the TCR CDR3 region. TCRdb independently ran MiXCR on the multiplex PCR reads; one entry per CDR3 protein. There are around 600,000 distinct CDR3 sequences in the sample; 13% to 15% occur only once, and over 6% lies in the top ten. The V end was cut by 2 bases, the J end by 6 bases, with 3 bases between. This CDR3 is built from 11 residues. Germline loops: CDR1 SGHTS, CDR2 YDEGEE.

This clonotype was obtained from a woman between 18 and 30 years old with Graves' ophthalmopathy. Material: blood. The chain employs TRBV5-8 and TRBJ2-1; no firm D call. The CDR3 nucleotides read TGTGCCAGCAGCTTAGGCAATGAGCAGTTCTTC. Translated: CASSLGNEQFF.